Shown below are 6 T cell receptor beta chains from a single sample sequenced in a study of OX40 agonist ivuxolimab in advanced cancers. The method was immunoSEQ multiplex PCR; TCRdb's version includes in-frame clones alone and lacks a portion of them. The repertoire consists of roughly 61,000 clones, with 80% to 90% occurring once and the leading ten covering approximately 3.5%. The source material was CD4+ or CD8+ T cells sorted from blood, sampled in a trial of the OX40 agonist ivuxolimab. Receptor source: an adult with an advanced solid tumor such as melanoma, head and neck, liver or kidney cancer.

The chain uses TRBV5-1 and TRBJ2-2; TRBD2 aligns across 11 bases. Germline CDR1 SGHRS, CDR2 YFSETQ. The junction had 12 bases not matched to a gene; V was cut back by 3 bases and J by 5 bases. The CDR3 contains 18 residues. CDR3: CASSSTSGRIFGTGELFF. The CDR3 DNA reads TGCGCCAGCAGCTCAACTAGCGGGAGAATCTTTGGGACCGGGGAGCTGTTTTTT.

The chain couples TRBV30 to TRBJ1-2; TRBD1 is a possible D gene (5 bases). Between the trimmed V and J ends, which lost 2 bases and 3 bases, there was a span of 10 bases. Germline CDR1 GTSNPN, CDR2 SVGIG (reference sequence). This CDR3 comprises 13 residues. The DNA for the CDR3 is TGTGCCTGGAGTCGGGGCCAGCACTATGGCTACACCTTC. It codes for CAWSRGQHYGYTF.

The chain couples TRBV5-5 to TRBJ2-5; tentatively, D is TRBD1 (6 bases). V was trimmed by 4 bases and J by 1 base, leaving 11 bases between them. The germline V gene has CDR1 SGHKS and CDR2 YYEKEE (reference sequence). The CDR3 is made up of 14 amino acids. CDR3: CASSQNRAQETQYF. CDR3 nucleotides: TGTGCCAGCAGCCAAAACAGGGCCCAAGAGACCCAGTACTTC.

V gene TRBV10-3 combines with J gene TRBJ2-7; 14 positions match TRBD2. V was clipped by 2 bases and J by 6 bases; unmatched bases: 9. From germline, CDR1 is ENHRY and CDR2 SYGVKD. This CDR3 has 17 residues. The CDR3 DNA follows: TGTGCCATCAGTGAGAGCCACTATGGACTAGCGGGAGGCGAGCAGTACTTC. Translation gives CAISESHYGLAGGEQYF.

Regarding this clone: One end of the junction is discordant with germline, which a read error may explain. The V and J genes are TRBV6-1 and TRBJ1-2; D remains ambiguous. The CDR3 is 11 amino acids. Per germline, CDR1 MNHNS and CDR2 SASEGT. CDR3 sequence: CANSHHYGYTF. Written as DNA, the CDR3 is TGTGCCAACAGTCATCACTATGGCTACACCTTC.

V gene TRBV6-1 combines with J gene TRBJ2-3; no reliable D call. The ends were cut back, 2 bases at V and 2 bases at J, with 11 bases in the middle. The CDR3 contains 15 residues. Germline V gene lookup returns CDR1 MNHNS and CDR2 SASEGT. CDR3 DNA: TGTGCCAGCAGTGAAATAGGAGTACCCACAGATACGCAGTATTTT. Amino acid sequence: CASSEIGVPTDTQYF.